The text below deals with one T cell receptor beta chain. The data are from a study of blood T cell repertoires in COVID-19. Study details: The study drew acute and convalescent COVID-19 samples from the United States, Italy and Spain.

In the authors' workflow: Reference gene primer amplification gave nucleated cell count estimates. TCRdb's table, derived via immunoSEQ multiplex PCR, lists solely in-frame clones and lacks some. That table supplies the V and J calls and clone size; D and trimming were determined from the DNA. The repertoire holds roughly 130,000 clones, with over 80% as singletons. The sample comprised peripheral blood. This sequence was found in a man aged 70 or older with acute or convalescent COVID-19.

The CDR3 bases are TGTGCCAACTCACAGGGGGCGGGTTATGGCTACACCTTC. It codes for CANSQGAGYGYTF. The chain couples TRBV28 to TRBJ1-2, with TRBD1 identical over 9 bases. Germline CDR1 and CDR2: MDHEN and SYDVKM. J gave up 5 bases and V 10 bases, and 8 bases lay outside the gene matches. There are 13 residues in the CDR3.